This passage covers 4 T cell receptor beta chains from one sample sequenced in a study of blood T cell repertoires in COVID-19. Method: immunoSEQ multiplex PCR; TCRdb's copy keeps in-frame clones and lacks some. The sample includes 200,000 to 250,000 clones, approximately 90% of them seen just once. Input material: PBMCs or T cells enriched from blood (not recorded which). Receptor source: a man in his fifties or sixties who had been exposed to COVID-19.

The V and J genes are TRBV6-5 and TRBJ2-7; TRBD1 agrees at 10 bases. The J segment lost 4 bases and the V segment lost 6 bases, leaving 6 bases of the junction unmatched. CDR1 is MNHEY and CDR2 is SVGAGI in the germline V gene. The CDR3 has 14 amino acids. The CDR3 region is CASRWDRGSYEQYF. In DNA, the CDR3 is TGTGCCAGCAGGTGGGACAGGGGTTCTTACGAGCAGTACTTC.

This rearrangement joins TRBV12-3 or TRBV12-4 to TRBJ2-1; D call uncertain. V was clipped by 5 bases and J by 5 bases, with 10 bases between them. The CDR3 is 13 residues long. CDR3 DNA sequence: TGTGCCAGCAGTCTGCGGCCCCACAATGAGCAGTTCTTC. Translated: CASSLRPHNEQFF.

The CDR3 region is CASSLAGSTTDTQYF. The CDR3, as DNA: TGTGCCAGCAGCTTGGCGGGGAGTACGACAGATACGCAGTATTTT. The rearrangement links TRBV5-4 to TRBJ2-3, with a possible D match to TRBD2 (5 bases). The CDR3 consists of 15 residues. Per germline, CDR1 SGHNT and CDR2 YYREEE (reference sequence). V was trimmed by 0 bases and J by 3 bases, leaving 11 bases between them.

J is TRBJ1-2 and V is TRBV9, with D possibly matching TRBD1 (5 bases). CDR1 and CDR2 from the germline V gene are SGDLS and YYNGEE. V was shortened by 0 bases and J by 1 base, with 16 bases between the two germline ends. The CDR3 length is 17 residues. The CDR3 DNA is TGTGCCAGCAGCGTAGGGGCTAGGGGCTCTGGTAACTATGGCTACACCTTC. Translation: CASSVGARGSGNYGYTF.